This TCR beta chain was recovered during a study of T-cell memory formation after mild COVID-19. The CDR3 has 13 amino acids. Germline V CDR1 and CDR2: SGHTA, FQGNSA. V was shortened by 4 bases and J by 7 bases, with 14 bases between the two germline ends. 5'RACE with constant-segment primers built TCRalpha and TCRbeta cDNA libraries with UMIs. In TCRdb, the 5' RACE reads were re-called with MiXCR into one record per CDR3 protein. The sample lists about 600,000 distinct CDR3 sequences; less than 25% were seen once. The genes are TRBV7-2 and TRBJ2-7; maybe TRBD2 (7 bases). The sequenced sample was PBMCs or a T cell subset sorted from them (not recorded which). The TCR sequence derives from an adult woman who had mild COVID-19 (a few samples of this study predate the infection). Cell type and time point are not known. CDR3 loop: CASSSRGAGEQYF. For the CDR3, the DNA is TGTGCCAGCAGCTCCCGGGGGGCGGGGGAGCAGTACTTC. Full variable domain (remainder filled in from reference TRBV7-2 and TRBJ2-7): GAGVSQSPSNKVTEKGKDVELRCDPISGHTALYWYRQSLGQGLEFLIYFQGNSAPDKSGLPSDRFSAERTGGSVSTLTIQRTQQEDSAVYLCASSSRGAGEQYFGPGTRLTVT.